This T cell receptor beta chain comes out of a study of CD8 T cells in Susac syndrome. Random hexamers were used to reverse transcribe the RNA input (about 0.45 to 1 ug). TCRdb called the immunoSEQ multiplex PCR reads again in MiXCR, with one record for every CDR3 protein. The sample has roughly 100,000 distinct CDR3 sequences, about 95% seen once; the top ten hold 0.55% to 0.8%. Germline V gene data show CDR1 as SQVTM and CDR2 as ANQGSEA. The CDR3 totals 15 residues. V lost 2 bases and J lost 0, with 12 bases in between. The TCR sequence derives from a human donor with Susac syndrome. The V call is TRBV29-1, the J call TRBJ2-3; D possibly corresponds to TRBD1 (5 bases). Sequenced: CD8+ T cells from PBMCs. The DNA for the CDR3 is TGCAGCGTTGAAAAGGGGCAGGTTAGCACAGATACGCAGTATTTT. It codes for CSVEKGQVSTDTQYF.